The rows below give T cell receptor beta chains drawn from one sample of a study of T-cell reconstitution after alpha-beta-depleted transplantation in children. Each CDR3 protein gets one entry after TCRdb re-called the PCR reads with MiXCR. The sample shows hundreds of thousands of distinct CDR3 sequences, approximately 14% of them seen only once. The source was PBMCs, collected before TCRalphabeta/CD19-depleted stem cell transplant. These receptors all stem from a girl aged 2-10 years with congenital amegakaryocytic thrombocytopenia, due to receive a stem cell transplant. CDR3s include the opening cysteine and the closing phenylalanine or tryptophan. The order of the fields is CDR3 protein, CDR3 DNA, D gene, V gene, clone size, J gene. D genes are given only for firm matches. The listing skips clone size in some rows; elsewhere it reads once, few, many or a size class.

CSVQGSEQFF | TGCAGCGTTCAGGGTAGTGAGCAGTTCTTC | . | TRBV29-1 | few | TRBJ2-1
CASSLDQGLASEQYF | TGCGCCAGCAGCTTGGATCAGGGACTAGCGTCCGAGCAGTACTTC | TRBD2 | TRBV5-1 | . | TRBJ2-7
CASGAGVQGETQYF | TGTGCCAGCGGAGCGGGAGTCCAGGGAGAGACCCAGTACTTC | TRBD2 | TRBV6-1 | . | TRBJ2-5
CASGREQRNTDTQYF | TGCGCCAGCGGAAGAGAACAGAGGAACACAGATACGCAGTATTTT | . | TRBV5-1 | few | TRBJ2-3
CASRKAPGITKNIQYF | TGTGCCAGCAGGAAGGCACCGGGAATAACCAAAAACATTCAGTACTTC | . | TRBV7-2 | few | TRBJ2-4
CASSATLAEYQETQYF | TGTGCCAGCAGCGCTACGCTAGCGGAGTACCAAGAGACCCAGTACTTC | TRBD2 | TRBV9 | . | TRBJ2-5
CSAASGPRGYTF | TGCAGTGCTGCCTCAGGTCCACGTGGCTACACCTTC | . | TRBV20-1 | . | TRBJ1-2
CASSDQTSGTYNEQFF | TGTGCCAGCAGCGATCAGACTAGCGGGACCTACAATGAGCAGTTCTTC | TRBD2 | TRBV25-1 | few | TRBJ2-1
CASSQEWSSGREKLFF | TGTGCCAGCAGCCAAGAGTGGAGTTCGGGACGAGAAAAACTGTTTTTT | . | TRBV3-1 | . | TRBJ1-4
CASSFDEGGGFAQYF | TGTGCCAGCAGTTTCGACGAGGGGGGTGGCTTTGCGCAGTATTTT | . | TRBV27 | few | TRBJ2-3
CASSLSILGGGETQYF | TGTGCCAGCAGCTTGTCGATTTTGGGAGGCGGGGAGACCCAGTACTTC | . | TRBV7-7 | . | TRBJ2-5
CASSSWVTDTQYF | TGTGCCAGCAGCTCCTGGGTCACAGATACGCAGTATTTT | . | TRBV5-5 | many | TRBJ2-3
CATTGVAEQFF | TGTGCCACTACAGGGGTTGCTGAGCAGTTCTTC | TRBD1 | TRBV28 | few | TRBJ2-1
CATSRDGRQSTDTQYF | TGTGCCACCAGCAGAGATGGTCGGCAGAGCACAGATACGCAGTATTTT | . | TRBV15 | many | TRBJ2-3
CASSVSGNPYEQYF | TGTGCCAGCAGTGTTAGCGGGAACCCCTACGAGCAGTACTTC | TRBD2 | TRBV12-3/TRBV12-4 | . | TRBJ2-7
CSVRTLTYNEQFF | TGCAGCGTTAGGACCCTAACTTACAATGAGCAGTTCTTC | . | TRBV29-1 | many | TRBJ2-1
CASSLQTSGRAGEQFF | TGCGCCAGCAGCTTACAGACTAGCGGGAGGGCGGGGGAGCAGTTCTTC | TRBD2 | TRBV5-1 | many | TRBJ2-1
CASSPETGVAEAFF | TGTGCCAGCAGTCCCGAGACAGGGGTCGCTGAAGCTTTCTTT | TRBD1 | TRBV12-3/TRBV12-4 | many | TRBJ1-1
CASSPRTAVGYGYTF | TGTGCCAGCAGCCCTAGGACAGCGGTTGGCTATGGCTACACCTTC | . | TRBV7-9 | many | TRBJ1-2
CASRPHVAGDEQFF | TGTGCCAGCAGGCCCCACGTCGCCGGGGATGAGCAGTTCTTC | . | TRBV27 | many | TRBJ2-1
CSVWGSGFAEAFF | TGCAGCGTCTGGGGATCGGGCTTTGCTGAAGCTTTCTTT | . | TRBV29-1 | many | TRBJ1-1
CASSSSLGGSYNEQFF | TGTGCCAGCAGTTCATCGTTAGGGGGCTCCTACAATGAGCAGTTCTTC | . | TRBV12-3/TRBV12-4 | . | TRBJ2-1
CASSYRPSGANVLTF | TGCGCCAGCAGCTACCGGCCCTCTGGGGCCAACGTCCTGACTTTC | . | TRBV5-1 | . | TRBJ2-6
CASRGWTSSSNEQYF | TGTGCCAGCAGAGGGTGGACTAGCTCATCGAACGAGCAGTACTTC | TRBD2 | TRBV2 | . | TRBJ2-7
CASEGLLPEQFF | TGTGCCAGCGAGGGTCTCCTACCCGAGCAGTTCTTC | . | TRBV7-9 | . | TRBJ2-1
CSARNGGDYEQYF | TGCAGTGCTAGGAACGGGGGGGACTACGAGCAGTACTTC | TRBD2 | TRBV20-1 | . | TRBJ2-7
CAIRREDSGNTIYF | TGTGCCATCAGGAGGGAAGACTCTGGAAACACCATATATTTT | . | TRBV10-3 | few | TRBJ1-3
CASSLGLGRLETQYF | TGTGCCAGCAGTTTAGGCCTAGGGAGGCTAGAGACCCAGTACTTC | . | TRBV12-3/TRBV12-4 | . | TRBJ2-5
CASSVEARGIQYF | TGTGCCAGCAGCGTAGAGGCTCGCGGCATTCAGTACTTC | . | TRBV9 | few | TRBJ2-4
CSATDPRRLGNQETQYF | TGCAGTGCTACCGACCCCAGGAGGCTAGGAAACCAAGAGACCCAGTACTTC | . | TRBV20-1 | few | TRBJ2-5
CASTRGRRRNEAFF | TGTGCCAGTACCCGGGGGCGGAGAAGGAATGAAGCTTTCTTT | . | TRBV19 | few | TRBJ1-1
CASSHGPGTSNQPQHF | TGCGCCAGCAGCCATGGGCCAGGGACGAGCAATCAGCCCCAGCATTTT | . | TRBV4-1 | many | TRBJ1-5
CASSPSGGGSNQPQHF | TGTGCCAGCTCACCATCGGGGGGCGGAAGCAATCAGCCCCAGCATTTT | . | TRBV18 | . | TRBJ1-5
CASSRDRLGGYTF | TGTGCCAGCAGTCGGGACAGGCTAGGGGGCTACACCTTC | TRBD1 | TRBV6-6 | few | TRBJ1-2
CASSSLGEREIQYF | TGTGCCAGCAGTTCGCTGGGTGAGCGGGAGATTCAGTACTTC | TRBD2 | TRBV12-3/TRBV12-4 | few | TRBJ2-4
CAINGQGGYGYTF | TGTGCCATCAACGGACAGGGCGGCTATGGCTACACCTTC | TRBD1 | TRBV5-8 | . | TRBJ1-2
CASSHLTPDTQYF | TGTGCCAGCAGCCATCTCACCCCAGATACGCAGTATTTT | . | TRBV27 | many | TRBJ2-3
CASSPTGQGIGEQYF | TGCGCCAGCAGCCCTACGGGACAGGGTATCGGCGAGCAGTACTTC | TRBD1 | TRBV5-1 | few | TRBJ2-7
CASSLAVRSRGRIDTQYF | TGTGCCAGCAGCTTAGCCGTACGTAGCAGGGGGCGCATAGATACGCAGTATTTT | TRBD1 | TRBV7-8 | many | TRBJ2-3
CSARSRIVGQQLLNTEAFF | TGCAGTGCTAGATCCCGGATTGTGGGACAGCAACTTTTGAACACTGAAGCTTTCTTT | TRBD1 | TRBV20-1 | many | TRBJ1-1
CASSPRAQGRDTQYF | TGTGCCAGCAGCCCGCGGGCACAGGGGCGAGATACGCAGTATTTT | TRBD1 | TRBV7-9 | . | TRBJ2-3
CASSYPGATPGTGELFF | TGCGCCAGCAGCTACCCAGGAGCTACCCCGGGCACCGGGGAGCTGTTTTTT | . | TRBV5-1 | . | TRBJ2-2
CATSRDSWTGSPGEKLFF | TGTGCCACCAGCAGAGATTCTTGGACAGGGTCCCCGGGTGAAAAACTGTTTTTT | TRBD1 | TRBV15 | . | TRBJ1-4
CASSIIGTGPVEQYF | TGTGCCAGTAGTATTATTGGGACAGGGCCGGTCGAGCAGTACTTC | TRBD1 | TRBV19 | few | TRBJ2-7
CSASETGLGSDTQYF | TGCAGTGCTAGCGAGACAGGGTTAGGGTCTGATACGCAGTATTTT | TRBD1 | TRBV20-1 | many | TRBJ2-3
CASSKNRGDLDEQFF | TGTGCCAGCAGCAAGAACAGGGGAGATCTGGATGAGCAGTTCTTC | TRBD1 | TRBV7-9 | many | TRBJ2-1